A single sample is the source of the 13 T cell receptor beta chains below, sequenced in a study of cytomegalovirus exposure and HLA in healthy donors (dated by TCRdb to about 2017). The receptor library was made with the immunoSEQ multiplex PCR assay. A mixture of 60 forward primers for TCR Vbeta segments and 13 reverse primers for TCR Jbeta segments was used in the multiplex PCR. TCRdb re-hosts the immuneACCESS table, in-frame sequences only. Its copies lack some clones; in the studies checked, an unresolved V gene accounts for under half of them, and the cause for the rest is not known. The table for this sample lists about 150,000 clones; approximately 80% of them were counted only once. The ten top clones hold about 1.2% of the sample. Source material: PBMCs. These receptors all stem from a boy aged 2-15 years in good health and CMV-seronegative.

Only a few counts were recorded for this clone. The chain recombines TRBV30 with TRBJ2-7, with a weak D call TRBD2 (5 bases). CDR3 length: 15 amino acids. The germline V gene has CDR1 GTSNPN and CDR2 SVGIG (reference sequence). V was clipped by 3 bases and J by 2 bases, with 17 bases between them. In DNA form, the CDR3 reads TGTGCCTGGAGGTCTAAGGGAGCGAATACCTACGAGCAGTACTTC. Protein: CAWRSKGANTYEQYF.

V usage is TRBV4-3 and J usage is TRBJ1-4; 9 bases line up with TRBD1. V was pared by 4 bases and J by 2 bases, with 14 bases of the junction left unmatched. The CDR3 is made up of 19 amino acids. CDR1 is LGHNA and CDR2 is YSLEER in the germline V gene. CDR3 sequence (DNA): TGCGCCAGCAGCCCCAAGTTACTGACAGGGGGGCCGACTAATGAAAAACTGTTTTTT. Protein: CASSPKLLTGGPTNEKLFF.

The chain carries TRBV30 and TRBJ2-7, with 7 bases lining up with TRBD1. The CDR3 contains 12 residues. Germline V gives CDR1 GTSNPN, CDR2 SVGIG (reference sequence). Unmatched junction bases numbered 8, after V lost 8 bases and J lost 4 bases. CDR3 in DNA: TGTGCCCGTCAGACAGGGCAGTACGAGCAGTACTTC. It is translated as CARQTGQYEQYF.

This clone was detected a few times. The chain couples TRBV10-2 to TRBJ2-7; TRBD1 is a possible D gene (6 bases). The V and J ends lost 6 bases and 1 base respectively, with 10 bases between them. CDR1 and CDR2 from the germline V gene are WSHSY and SAAADI. CDR3 length: 13 residues. In DNA form, the CDR3 reads TGCGCCAGCAGGACAGGCATATCCTACGAGCAGTACTTC. Its translation: CASRTGISYEQYF.

This clone was seen just once. The rearrangement joins TRBV27 to TRBJ1-2; 8 positions match TRBD1. This CDR3 comprises 14 residues. V lost 5 bases, J lost 3 bases, and 5 bases stayed unmatched. The V gene's germline CDR1 is MNHEY and CDR2 SMNVEV (reference sequence). The CDR3 is CASSDTGGDYGYTF. In nucleotides, the CDR3 is TGTGCCAGCAGTGATACAGGGGGGGACTATGGCTACACCTTC.

This sequence joins TRBV4-1 and TRBJ2-3; perhaps TRBD1 as D (6 bases). V shed 6 bases and J shed 2 bases, with 15 bases lying between them. CDR1 MGHRA and CDR2 YSYEKL come from the germline V gene. There are 15 residues in the CDR3. The CDR3: CASSQDRLDTDTQYF. CDR3 nucleotides: TGCGCCAGCAGTCAGGACAGACTTGACACAGATACGCAGTATTTT.

V and J are TRBV6-5 and TRBJ1-2; 9 nucleotides line up with TRBD1. The CDR3 runs 14 residues. Germline V gene lookup returns CDR1 MNHEY and CDR2 SVGAGI. V trimming: 5 bases; J trimming: 6 bases; junction bases outside the gene matches: 7. The CDR3 reads CASSNRGPLDGYTF. The CDR3 bases are TGTGCCAGCAGTAACAGGGGGCCCCTCGATGGCTACACCTTC.

The chain joins TRBV5-1 to TRBJ1-2, with 8 bases lining up with TRBD1. V was clipped by 2 bases and J by 7 bases; unmatched bases: 16. The CDR3 length is 17 residues. CDR1 is SGHRS and CDR2 is YFSETQ in the germline V gene. CDR3 coding DNA: TGCGCCAGCAGCTTCGAAGGCCCCGGACAGGGTTTGGGTGGCTACACCTTC. Translation: CASSFEGPGQGLGGYTF. Full variable domain (remainder filled in from reference TRBV5-1 and TRBJ1-2): KAGVTQTPRYLIKTRGQQVTLSCSPISGHRSVSWYQQTPGQGLQFLFEYFSETQRNKGNFPGRFSGRQFSNSRSEMNVSTLELGDSALYLCASSFEGPGQGLGGYTFGSGTRLTVV.

This chain connects TRBV23-1 to TRBJ2-2; D may be TRBD2 (6 bases). TRBV23-1 is classed as an ORF, of uncertain function. The CDR3 extends over 16 amino acids. Trimming took 11 bases from V and 4 from J, leaving 23 bases between them. CDR3 DNA sequence: TGCGCCGATAAAGTTCCAGGGAGGCCCAGCACCGGGGAGCTGTTTTTT. This encodes CADKVPGRPSTGELFF.

This rearrangement joins TRBV19 to TRBJ2-1, with 11 bases matching TRBD2. Germline assignment: CDR1 LNHDA and CDR2 SQIVND (reference sequence). The junction had 6 bases not matched to a gene; V was cut back by 2 bases and J by 12 bases. This CDR3 has 14 amino acids. CDR3 nucleotides: TGTGCCAGTAGTATACTAGCGGGGGGCCCAGGGCAGTTCTTC. Its translation is CASSILAGGPGQFF. Full variable domain (remainder filled in from reference TRBV19 and TRBJ2-1): DGGITQSPKYLFRKEGQNVTLSCEQNLNHDAMYWYRQDPGQGLRLIYYSQIVNDFQKGDIAEGYSVSREKKESFPLTVTSAQKNPTAFYLCASSILAGGPGQFFGPGTRLTVL.

V usage is TRBV5-1 and J usage is TRBJ2-3; 11 bases agree with TRBD2. V lost 7 bases to trimming and J lost 4 bases; unmatched junction nucleotides: 8. The CDR3 contains 15 residues. CDR1 is SGHRS and CDR2 is YFSETQ in the germline V gene. The CDR3 spells CASVPVAGGPDTQYF. CDR3 bases: TGCGCCAGCGTCCCGGTAGCGGGGGGGCCAGATACGCAGTATTTT.

This chain joins TRBV7-8 and TRBJ1-2, with 12 bases that match TRBD1. After removal of 0 bases from V and 8 bases from J, the junction contained 4 bases not matched to a gene. CDR1 is SGHVS and CDR2 is FQNEAQ in the germline V gene. This CDR3 spans 15 amino acids. CDR3 bases: TGTGCCAGCAGCTTAGCGGGACAGGGGGCGAGAGGCTACACCTTC. Its protein is CASSLAGQGARGYTF.

V is TRBV6-1 and J is TRBJ1-6; possibly TRBD1 for D (6 bases). This CDR3 contains 17 residues. Germline CDR1 is MNHNS and CDR2 is SASEGT. Trimming cost V 0 bases and J 5 bases, with 14 bases left between them. CDR3 DNA: TGTGCCAGCAGTGAAGCTGCCAGGCAGGGGAATAATTCACCCCTCCACTTT. This translates into CASSEAARQGNNSPLHF.